The text below deals with one T cell receptor beta chain. The data derive from a study of blood T cell repertoires in COVID-19. The overall study: The United States, Italy and Spain supplied acute and convalescent COVID-19 samples.

Trimming removed 2 bases from V and 8 bases from J, with 10 bases in between. Germline V CDR1 and CDR2: MNHEY, SVGAGI. This CDR3 comprises 14 residues. Those enrolled in Seattle joined during active infection and were followed longitudinally afterward. The assay was immunoSEQ multiplex PCR, and TCRdb's table has in-frame clones only and misses some. Of around 53,000 clones detected, around nine tenths appear once; the ten largest clones hold approximately 6%. The chain recombines TRBV6-5 with TRBJ1-6; tentatively, D is TRBD1 (5 bases). The sequenced material came from peripheral blood. The sequence was collected from a woman in her sixties or seventies with COVID-19, enrolled during active disease. The CDR3 DNA sequence: TGTGCCAGCAGTTACGGGGCAGAGGATTCACCCCTCCACTTT. This sequence encodes CASSYGAEDSPLHF.